A single sample is the source of the 26 T cell receptor beta chains below, sequenced in a study of blood T cell repertoires in COVID-19. Sequencing used immunoSEQ multiplex PCR; TCRdb keeps in-frame clones, though not all of them. The sample includes roughly 290,000 clones, 87% of them seen just once. Sequenced sample: PBMCs or T cells enriched from blood (not recorded which). The receptor set was obtained from a woman aged 40 to 55 who had recovered from COVID-19.

V usage is TRBV2 and J usage is TRBJ2-1, with 11 bases aligning to TRBD2. CDR1 and CDR2 (germline): SNHLY, FYNNEI. V lost 4 bases to trimming and J lost 6 bases; unmatched junction nucleotides: 2. The CDR3 extends over 14 amino acids. The CDR3 here is CASSGLAGLNEQFF. As DNA, the CDR3 is TGTGCCAGCAGTGGACTAGCGGGGCTCAATGAGCAGTTCTTC.

In this sample, this clone turned up a few times. The chain has TRBV18 and TRBJ2-7, with a possible D match to TRBD2 (7 bases). Trimming shortened V by 3 bases and J by 5 bases, and 14 bases separated the two germline ends. This CDR3 has 14 residues. The germline V gene encodes CDR1 KGHSH and CDR2 LQKENI. The CDR3 DNA reads as TGTGCCAGCTCACCCAGGGGAGGGCCTGACGAGCAGTACTTC. This translates into CASSPRGGPDEQYF.

The V gene is TRBV28, the J gene TRBJ1-2, with 7 bases identical to TRBD1. This CDR3 has 17 amino acids. Trimming at V came to 6 bases and at J to 2 bases, leaving 15 bases not matched to a gene. Germline CDR1 MDHEN, CDR2 SYDVKM. The CDR3: CASSRPTPGQRNYGYTF. The CDR3 coding sequence is TGTGCCAGCAGCCGCCCCACTCCGGGACAGAGAAACTATGGCTACACCTTC.

The chain joins TRBV4-2 to TRBJ2-7, with 10 bases aligning to TRBD1. This CDR3 has 15 residues. Germline lookup yields CDR1 LGHNA and CDR2 YNFKEQ. V shed 1 base and J 5 bases; nucleotides not matched to a gene: 5. The CDR3, as DNA: TGTGCCAGCAGCCAAGGGGGACAGGGGAAGAACGAGCAGTACTTC. Protein: CASSQGGQGKNEQYF.

This clone came up once. The V call is TRBV7-2, the J call TRBJ2-1, with a tentative D call TRBD1 (6 bases). V was pared by 5 bases and J by 6 bases, with 20 bases between. The CDR3 has 16 residues. CDR1 and CDR2 (germline): SGHTA, FQGNSA. As DNA, the CDR3 is TGTGCCAGCAGCGCCCAATACAGGGAAGGGCGCAATGAGCAGTTCTTC. It codes for CASSAQYREGRNEQFF.

CDR3 sequence: CASSPLRGDTQYF. The CDR3 DNA reads as TGTGCCAGCAGCCCCCTTCGGGGGGATACGCAGTATTTT. The chain recombines TRBV7-2 with TRBJ2-3, with a possible D match to TRBD2 (6 bases). This CDR3 comprises 13 residues. Trimming removed 5 bases at V and 6 bases at J, with 12 bases between. Germline CDR1 reads SGHTA; CDR2 reads FQGNSA.

The chain has TRBV5-1 and TRBJ2-1; 8 bases map to TRBD2. Germline V lookup: CDR1 SGHRS, CDR2 YFSETQ. This CDR3 region has 19 residues. Trimming took 0 bases from V and 2 from J; bases not matched to a gene: 13. The CDR3 reads CASSLGSRGAGATYNEQFF. DNA of the CDR3: TGCGCCAGCAGCTTGGGTTCCCGGGGAGCGGGAGCGACCTACAATGAGCAGTTCTTC.

The chain links TRBV6-2 or TRBV6-3 to TRBJ1-2; TRBD1 matches 8 bases. Per the germline V gene, CDR1 is MNHEY and CDR2 is SVGEGT. J lost 8 bases, V lost 4 bases, and 6 bases had no gene match. The CDR3 loop spans 13 amino acids. As DNA, the CDR3 is TGTGCCAGCAGTTCGTCAGGGGGCTTGGGCTACACCTTC. Translated, it gives CASSSSGGLGYTF.

In its sample, this clone was seen once. The genes are TRBV2 and TRBJ2-1, with 8 bases that match TRBD2. The CDR3 extends over 19 amino acids. Germline CDR1 is SNHLY and CDR2 is FYNNEI. J lost 0 bases, V lost 6 bases, and 16 bases had no gene match. The CDR3 sequence: CASRRLGVAGTSSYNEQFF. CDR3 DNA sequence: TGTGCCAGCAGGCGGCTTGGAGTAGCGGGGACGAGCTCCTACAATGAGCAGTTCTTC. The variable domain in full, with the rest retrieved from reference TRBV2 and TRBJ2-1, is EPEVTQTPSHQVTQMGQEVILRCVPISNHLYFYWYRQILGQKVEFLVSFYNNEISEKSEIFDDQFSVERPDGSNFTLKIRSTKLEDSAMYFCASRRLGVAGTSSYNEQFFGPGTRLTVL.

On this clone: The same CDR3 is also encoded by other DNA sequences in this sample. The chain uses TRBV28 and TRBJ2-7, with a tentative D call TRBD1 (6 bases). Germline-derived CDR1 and CDR2 are MDHEN and SYDVKM. Trimming shortened V by 4 bases and J by 3 bases, and 10 bases separated the two germline ends. This CDR3 contains 13 residues. The CDR3 DNA follows: TGTGCCAGCAGTTCAACAGGGATCTACGAGCAGTACTTC. It codes for CASSSTGIYEQYF.

The DNA of the CDR3 is TGTGCCAGCAGTTTCTTGCAGGGTAGCAATCAGCCCCAGCATTTT. Its translation: CASSFLQGSNQPQHF. The gene calls are TRBV28 and TRBJ1-5; weak D call: TRBD1 (5 bases). Germline CDR1 MDHEN, CDR2 SYDVKM. The CDR3 length is 15 residues. V lost 3 bases to trimming and J lost 0 bases, with 9 bases between them.

The chain has TRBV28 and TRBJ2-4, with D unresolved. CDR1 is MDHEN, CDR2 SYDVKM, per germline. The length of the CDR3 is 12 residues. V was pared by 2 bases and J by 7 bases, with 6 bases between. CDR3 DNA: TGTGCCAGCAGTTTAACGGAGAACATTCAGTACTTC. Translation gives CASSLTENIQYF.

This chain links TRBV6-5 with TRBJ2-7, with 11 positions matching TRBD1. Germline V gene data show CDR1 as MNHEY and CDR2 as SVGAGI. The CDR3 has 15 residues. The V and J ends lost 5 bases and 10 bases, in that order; junction bases with no gene match: 13. The CDR3 sequence is CASSSTGGQGGKQYF. CDR3 in DNA: TGTGCCAGCAGTAGCACTGGGGGACAGGGGGGAAAACAGTACTTC.

V usage is TRBV6-2 or TRBV6-3 and J usage is TRBJ1-5; D possibly corresponds to TRBD1 (6 bases). The CDR3 is made up of 16 amino acids. Germline CDR1 is MNHEY and CDR2 is SVGEGT. V dropped 0 bases and J dropped 1 base, with 10 bases sitting between them. For the CDR3, the DNA is TGTGCCAGCAGTTACTCGATGGGGGCGAGCAATCAGCCCCAGCATTTT. Its protein product is CASSYSMGASNQPQHF.

Only a few counts were recorded for this clone. The chain links TRBV5-3 to TRBJ2-4, with D perhaps matching TRBD2 (5 bases). TRBV5-3 qualifies as an ORF whose function is uncertain. The V end lost 0 bases, the J end lost 4 bases, and 14 bases lay between the germline ends. The CDR3 extends over 16 amino acids. CDR3 region: CARSLAEGIPKNIQYF. The DNA of the CDR3 is TGTGCCAGAAGCTTGGCAGAGGGTATCCCTAAAAACATTCAGTACTTC.

The chain recombines TRBV24-1 with TRBJ1-2; D is undetermined. V was pared by 9 bases and J by 6 bases, with 16 bases between. This CDR3 is 13 amino acids long. From germline, CDR1 is KGHDR and CDR2 SFDVKD. In DNA, the CDR3 is TGTGCCACCCAATCGGTCAGACTAGATGGCTACACCTTC. It is translated as CATQSVRLDGYTF.

This chain connects TRBV3-1 (or the pseudogene TRBV3-2) to TRBJ2-1; perhaps TRBD2 as D (6 bases). The ends were cut back, 4 bases at V and 7 bases at J, with 11 bases in the middle. Germline V gene data show CDR1 as LGHDT and CDR2 as YNNKEL (reference sequence). CDR3 length: 13 residues. CDR3 sequence reads: CASSPYGGNEQFF. Written as DNA, the CDR3 is TGTGCCAGCAGCCCCTATGGGGGGAATGAGCAGTTCTTC.

The chain employs TRBV6-5 and TRBJ2-5, with D uncertain. This CDR3 has 13 residues. Germline values: CDR1 MNHEY, CDR2 SVGAGI. The V end was cut by 6 bases, the J end by 5 bases, with 13 bases between. The CDR3 here is CASSPAGRETQYF. In nucleotides, the CDR3 is TGTGCCAGCAGCCCCGCCGGCAGGGAGACCCAGTACTTC.

This clone was counted a few times. V gene TRBV5-1 combines with J gene TRBJ2-7; 7 nucleotides line up with TRBD2. The CDR3 covers 13 residues. Per the germline V gene, CDR1 is SGHRS and CDR2 is YFSETQ. J gave up 5 bases and V 4 bases, and 6 bases lay outside the gene matches. DNA for the CDR3: TGCGCCAGCAGCAGGCGGGACTATGACGAGCAGTACTTC. Its protein is CASSRRDYDEQYF.

The rearrangement uses TRBV30 and TRBJ2-7; D may be TRBD2 (6 bases). CDR1 and CDR2 (germline): GTSNPN, SVGIG (reference sequence). V shed 0 bases and J shed 3 bases, with 15 bases lying between them. This CDR3 contains 15 residues. The CDR3 reads CAWSVGRGLIYEQYF. CDR3 bases: TGTGCCTGGAGTGTAGGGCGGGGACTGATCTACGAGCAGTACTTC.

This rearrangement joins TRBV27 to TRBJ2-7; 9 bases line up with TRBD1. Germline-derived CDR1 and CDR2 are MNHEY and SMNVEV (reference sequence). The CDR3 contains 15 residues. V trimming: 5 bases; J trimming: 3 bases; junction bases outside the gene matches: 8. CDR3 nucleotides: TGTGCCAGCAGTAGCTACGGGACAGGGATCTACGAGCAGTACTTC. Translating gives CASSSYGTGIYEQYF.

The chain links TRBV19 to TRBJ2-4; maybe TRBD1 (6 bases). The CDR3 has 14 residues. The germline gives CDR1 LNHDA, CDR2 SQIVND (reference sequence). V was cut by 6 bases and J by 5 bases, with 14 bases left in between. Written as DNA, the CDR3 is TGTGCCAGTAGGACCGGGACAATAGAAAACATTCAGTACTTC. It codes for CASRTGTIENIQYF.

The V call is TRBV6-1, the J call TRBJ2-1; 8 bases are shared with TRBD2. Germline V CDR1 and CDR2: MNHNS, SASEGT. V lost 1 base and J lost 7; bases outside the gene matches: 9. This CDR3 is 16 amino acids long. The CDR3 DNA reads as TGTGCCAGCAGTGAAGGGGAGCGGGAGCGGGGTAATGAGCAGTTCTTC. Its protein product is CASSEGERERGNEQFF.

This sequence joins TRBV27 and TRBJ2-7; D might be TRBD1 (5 bases). Looked up from germline, CDR1 is MNHEY and CDR2 is SMNVEV (reference sequence). The CDR3 has 16 amino acids. V dropped 5 bases and J dropped 0 bases, with 17 bases sitting between them. The DNA of the CDR3 is TGTGCCAGCAGTCCCTCAGGGCCTGACCTCTCCTACGAGCAGTACTTC. This sequence encodes CASSPSGPDLSYEQYF.

Written as DNA, the CDR3 is TGTGCCAGCACGTCCCCGGGACTAGCGGGTTCCGGGGAGCTGTTTTTT. Translation: CASTSPGLAGSGELFF. This sequence joins TRBV9 and TRBJ2-2; 12 nucleotides line up with TRBD2. The germline gives CDR1 SGDLS, CDR2 YYNGEE. Trimming at V came to 6 bases and at J to 6 bases, leaving 9 bases not matched to a gene. The length of the CDR3 is 16 residues. The complete variable domain, with remaining parts taken from reference TRBV9 and TRBJ2-2, reads DSGVTQTPKHLITATGQRVTLRCSPRSGDLSVYWYQQSLDQGLQFLIQYYNGEERAKGNILERFSAQQFPDLHSELNLSSLELGDSALYFCASTSPGLAGSGELFFGEGSRLTVL.

Written as DNA, the CDR3 is TGTGCCAGCAGCCCAGGGAATGGGGGGAGCCGGCAGTACTTC. This translates into CASSPGNGGSRQYF. The V and J genes are TRBV7-3 and TRBJ2-7; tentative D call: TRBD2 (6 bases). The CDR3 runs 14 residues. The germline gives CDR1 SGHTA, CDR2 FQGTGA. Trimming stripped 5 bases from V and 9 bases from J, with 20 bases between.